Listed below are T cell receptor beta chains from one sample, sequenced in a study of neurological immune-mediated disorders. TCRdb reprocessed the 5' RACE reads via MiXCR and lists one record per CDR3 protein. The sample has tens of thousands of distinct CDR3 sequences, around 5.2% seen once; the top ten hold about 7.4%. Sequenced material: PBMCs. These receptors were collected from a man aged 18 to 30 with multiple sclerosis. Each CDR3 is given with its conserved first and last residue. Each record gives: V gene, D gene, J gene, clone size, CDR3 length, CDR3 DNA, CDR3 protein. A D gene is named only where the DNA matches it firmly. For some rows the clone size is stated as once, few or many, or as a class when expanded; others skip it.

V: TRBV25-1
D: -
J: TRBJ2-4
size: many
length: 13
DNA: TGTGCCAGCAGTGAATCTGAGGCGATGGAGGAGTACTTC
CDR3: CASSESEAMEEYF

V: TRBV5-1
D: -
J: TRBJ2-4
size: -
length: 14
DNA: TGCGCCAGCAGCTGGGACGGAGCCAAAAACATTCAGTACTTC
CDR3: CASSWDGAKNIQYF

V: TRBV5-5
D: TRBD1
J: TRBJ1-4
size: many
length: 16
DNA: TGTGCCAGCAGCTCGGGACAGGGAACTACGAATGAAAAACTGTTTTTT
CDR3: CASSSGQGTTNEKLFF

V: TRBV20-1
D: TRBD1
J: TRBJ2-4
size: many
length: 14
DNA: TGCAGTGCTAGACTACGGACAGGGGAGTCCATTCAGTACTTC
CDR3: CSARLRTGESIQYF

V: TRBV20-1
D: -
J: TRBJ2-3
size: many
length: 14
DNA: TGCAGTGCTAGAGGATATCAGGGGCCAGATACGCAGTATTTT
CDR3: CSARGYQGPDTQYF

V: TRBV7-2
D: TRBD1
J: TRBJ2-7
size: many
length: 14
DNA: TGTGCCAGCAGCCGAACGGGACAGACCTACGAGCAGTACTTC
CDR3: CASSRTGQTYEQYF

V: TRBV4-1
D: -
J: TRBJ2-1
size: once
length: 14
DNA: TGCGCCAGCAGCCTCCCACCGACCTACAATGAGCAGTTCTTC
CDR3: CASSLPPTYNEQFF

V: TRBV7-2
D: TRBD2
J: TRBJ2-1
size: many
length: 14
DNA: TGTGCCAGCAGCTCAGGACTAGCTTTGTATGAGCAGTTCTTC
CDR3: CASSSGLALYEQFF

V: TRBV20-1
D: TRBD2
J: TRBJ2-1
size: many
length: 15
DNA: TGCAGTGCTCCGCCGCAAGCGGGGGGGCGCAATGAGCAGTTCTTC
CDR3: CSAPPQAGGRNEQFF

V: TRBV29-1
D: -
J: TRBJ2-2
size: many
length: 12
DNA: TGCAGCGCGAGCAGGGGGGGCTTGGAGCTGTTTTTT
CDR3: CSASRGGLELFF

V: TRBV12-3/TRBV12-4
D: -
J: TRBJ2-7
size: many
length: 13
DNA: TGTGCCAGCAGTTTAGCGGGAGTCTACGAGCAGTACTTC
CDR3: CASSLAGVYEQYF

V: TRBV5-1
D: TRBD2
J: TRBJ2-3
size: many
length: 17
DNA: TGCGCCAGCAGCCTGGAGCTACTAGCGGGAGTTGGAGATACGCAGTATTTT
CDR3: CASSLELLAGVGDTQYF

V: TRBV20-1
D: -
J: TRBJ1-2
size: -
length: 13
DNA: TGCAGTGCTAGAGATTGGGCAGGGGATGGCTACACCTTC
CDR3: CSARDWAGDGYTF

V: TRBV20-1
D: TRBD2
J: TRBJ2-7
size: many
length: 14
DNA: TGCAGTGCTAGAGATCCGGTTCGGGGAGGGGAGCAGTACTTC
CDR3: CSARDPVRGGEQYF

V: TRBV5-1
D: TRBD1
J: TRBJ2-7
size: many
length: 15
DNA: TGCGCCAGCAGCTTGGCTTTCGACAGGGCCTACGAGCAGTACTTC
CDR3: CASSLAFDRAYEQYF

V: TRBV7-2
D: TRBD2
J: TRBJ2-2
size: many
length: 16
DNA: TGTGCCAGCAGCTCCCGGACTAGCGGGAGACCCGGGGAGCTGTTTTTT
CDR3: CASSSRTSGRPGELFF

V: TRBV12-3/TRBV12-4
D: -
J: TRBJ2-5
size: many
length: 14
DNA: TGTGCCAGCAGTCGTTTAGCGCGGGAAGAGACCCAGTACTTC
CDR3: CASSRLAREETQYF

V: TRBV7-8
D: TRBD1
J: TRBJ1-2
size: many
length: 19
DNA: TGTGCCAGCAGCTATCCCAAGACAGGGGGCGCGGACGTATCCTATGGCTACACCTTC
CDR3: CASSYPKTGGADVSYGYTF

V: TRBV7-2
D: -
J: TRBJ2-1
size: -
length: 14
DNA: TGTGCCAGCAGCTTAAGTTTAGCAGACAATGAGCAGTTCTTC
CDR3: CASSLSLADNEQFF

V: TRBV20-1
D: -
J: TRBJ2-7
size: many
length: 13
DNA: TGCAGTGCTTACGGACTTGCATCGTACGAGCAGTACTTC
CDR3: CSAYGLASYEQYF

V: TRBV28
D: TRBD1
J: TRBJ2-6
size: many
length: 16
DNA: TGTGCCAGCACCTTTTCACAGGGGGCTGGGGCCAACGTCCTGACTTTC
CDR3: CASTFSQGAGANVLTF

V: TRBV20-1
D: TRBD2
J: TRBJ2-1
size: many
length: 16
DNA: TGCAGTGCTAGGGTTTTGGGGGGGGAGAATTACAATGAGCAGTTCTTC
CDR3: CSARVLGGENYNEQFF

V: TRBV7-6
D: -
J: TRBJ2-5
size: many
length: 12
DNA: TGTGCCAGCAGCTCCAATCAGGAGACCCAGTACTTC
CDR3: CASSSNQETQYF

V: TRBV9
D: -
J: TRBJ2-1
size: many
length: 18
DNA: TGTGCCAGCAGCGGGGGCGGGGGCAAACAGTCCTTCTACAATGAGCAGTTCTTC
CDR3: CASSGGGGKQSFYNEQFF

V: TRBV7-2
D: TRBD2
J: TRBJ2-1
size: many
length: 15
DNA: TGTGCCAGCAGCCGACTAGCGGGGGGAATCAATGAGCAGTTCTTC
CDR3: CASSRLAGGINEQFF

V: TRBV5-1
D: TRBD1
J: TRBJ2-7
size: many
length: 15
DNA: TGCGCCAGCAGCTTAACCGGGACAGGGGTCGACGAGCAGTACTTC
CDR3: CASSLTGTGVDEQYF

V: TRBV6-1
D: TRBD1
J: TRBJ2-1
size: many
length: 13
DNA: TGTGCCAGCAGTCTTGGCCGGGACAGGGAACAGTTCTTC
CDR3: CASSLGRDREQFF

V: TRBV6-2/TRBV6-3
D: -
J: TRBJ2-3
size: many
length: 14
DNA: TGTGCCAGCAGTTACACAGTAGGGATGACTATGCAGTATTTT
CDR3: CASSYTVGMTMQYF

V: TRBV2
D: TRBD2
J: TRBJ2-3
size: many
length: 11
DNA: TGTGCCAGCAGTGGTAGCGGGACGCAGTATTTT
CDR3: CASSGSGTQYF

V: TRBV6-6
D: -
J: TRBJ1-4
size: many
length: 15
DNA: TGTGCCAGCAGGAGCAGATCGGGGCAAAATGAAAAACTGTTTTTT
CDR3: CASRSRSGQNEKLFF

V: TRBV5-1
D: -
J: TRBJ2-7
size: many
length: 13
DNA: TGCGCCAGCAGCCCCGGGAAGGGGTACGAGCAGTACTTC
CDR3: CASSPGKGYEQYF

V: TRBV5-1
D: -
J: TRBJ2-6
size: many
length: 14
DNA: TGCGCCAGCAGCTTCTTTCGGGGGGCCAACGTCCTGACTTTC
CDR3: CASSFFRGANVLTF

V: TRBV3-1
D: -
J: TRBJ1-5
size: many
length: 16
DNA: TGTGCCAGCAGCCAAGATTACGGGGCTCAAAATCAGCCCCAGCATTTT
CDR3: CASSQDYGAQNQPQHF

V: TRBV20-1
D: TRBD2
J: TRBJ2-3
size: many
length: 16
DNA: TGCAGTGCTAAACACGGGCCTAGCGGGGGGCTGGATACGCAGTATTTT
CDR3: CSAKHGPSGGLDTQYF

V: TRBV29-1
D: -
J: TRBJ2-3
size: many
length: 14
DNA: TGCAGCGTCAAAGAGCGAGCGGCGACAGATACGCAGTATTTT
CDR3: CSVKERAATDTQYF

V: TRBV7-3
D: -
J: TRBJ2-3
size: many
length: 13
DNA: TGTGCCAGCAGCTTACCTTTCACAGATACGCAGTATTTT
CDR3: CASSLPFTDTQYF

V: TRBV20-1
D: -
J: TRBJ2-2
size: many
length: 16
DNA: TGCAGTGCTAGAGATCCCCTCAGGGGAGACACCGGGGAGCTGTTTTTT
CDR3: CSARDPLRGDTGELFF

V: TRBV5-1
D: -
J: TRBJ2-7
size: many
length: 17
DNA: TGCGCCAGCAGCGATGGGGGTACGGGCGAGCGATCCTACGAGCAGTACTTC
CDR3: CASSDGGTGERSYEQYF

V: TRBV25-1
D: TRBD2
J: TRBJ2-1
size: few
length: 16
DNA: TGTGCCAGCAGTGAACGCAGCGGGAGATCCTACAATGAGCAGTTCTTC
CDR3: CASSERSGRSYNEQFF

V: TRBV5-1
D: -
J: TRBJ1-6
size: -
length: 14
DNA: TGCGCCAGCACCTCCGGGCTGGATAATTCACCCCTCAACTTT
CDR3: CASTSGLDNSPLNF

V: TRBV20-1
D: TRBD1
J: TRBJ2-2
size: many
length: 17
DNA: TGCAGTGCTAGACCCCTTTCGACAGGGGGCTGGACCGGGGAGCTGTTTTTT
CDR3: CSARPLSTGGWTGELFF

V: TRBV24-1
D: -
J: TRBJ1-3
size: many
length: 14
DNA: TGTGCCACCTCATCTTCAAGATCTGGAAACACCATATATTTT
CDR3: CATSSSRSGNTIYF

V: TRBV24-1
D: -
J: TRBJ1-5
size: many
length: 14
DNA: TGTGCCACCAGTGACCATCATAGCAATCAGCCCCAGCATTTT
CDR3: CATSDHHSNQPQHF

V: TRBV6-1
D: TRBD1
J: TRBJ1-1
size: -
length: 14
DNA: TGTGCCAGCATTTCACAGGGGCGGAACACTGAAGCTTTCTTT
CDR3: CASISQGRNTEAFF

V: TRBV29-1
D: -
J: TRBJ1-2
size: many
length: 12
DNA: TGCAGCGTCCCAGGGGCGGGCTATGGCTACACCTTC
CDR3: CSVPGAGYGYTF

V: TRBV4-3
D: TRBD2
J: TRBJ2-1
size: many
length: 18
DNA: TGCGCCAGCAGCCAAGACTTGGCGGGAGGGCCTAGGGCCAATGAGCAGTTCTTC
CDR3: CASSQDLAGGPRANEQFF

V: TRBV7-2
D: -
J: TRBJ2-3
size: many
length: 15
DNA: TGTGCCAGCAGCCGGGACTCATCTATCACAGATACGCAGTATTTT
CDR3: CASSRDSSITDTQYF

V: TRBV29-1
D: -
J: TRBJ1-1
size: many
length: 15
DNA: TGCAGCGTCCGAGCGGGGTGGGGTATGGACACTGAAGCTTTCTTT
CDR3: CSVRAGWGMDTEAFF

V: TRBV20-1
D: -
J: TRBJ2-7
size: many
length: 15
DNA: TGCAGTGCCCCAAAGTGGGAGCGGACCACCTACGAGCAGTACTTC
CDR3: CSAPKWERTTYEQYF